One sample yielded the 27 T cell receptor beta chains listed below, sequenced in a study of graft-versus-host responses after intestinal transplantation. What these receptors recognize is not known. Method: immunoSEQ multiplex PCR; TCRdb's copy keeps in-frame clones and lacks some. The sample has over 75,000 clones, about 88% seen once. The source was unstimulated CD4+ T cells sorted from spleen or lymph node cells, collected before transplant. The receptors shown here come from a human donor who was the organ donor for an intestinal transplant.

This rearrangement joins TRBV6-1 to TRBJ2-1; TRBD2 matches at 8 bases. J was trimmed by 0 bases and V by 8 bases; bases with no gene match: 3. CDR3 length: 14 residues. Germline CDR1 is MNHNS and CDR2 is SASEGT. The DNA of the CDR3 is TGTGCCAGCCGGGGGGGCAGCTCCTACAATGAGCAGTTCTTC. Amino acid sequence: CASRGGSSYNEQFF.

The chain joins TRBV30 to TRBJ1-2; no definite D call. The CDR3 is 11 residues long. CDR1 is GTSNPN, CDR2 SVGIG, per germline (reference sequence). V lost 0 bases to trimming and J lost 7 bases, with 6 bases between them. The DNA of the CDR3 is TGTGCCTGGAGTGTACGGGGTGGCTACACCTTC. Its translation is CAWSVRGGYTF.

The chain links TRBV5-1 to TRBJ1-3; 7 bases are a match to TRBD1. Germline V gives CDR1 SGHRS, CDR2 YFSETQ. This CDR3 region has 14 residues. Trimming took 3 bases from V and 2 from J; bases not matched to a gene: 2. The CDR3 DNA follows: TGCGCCAGCAGCTCGACAGGGCCTGGAAACACCATATATTTT. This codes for CASSSTGPGNTIYF.

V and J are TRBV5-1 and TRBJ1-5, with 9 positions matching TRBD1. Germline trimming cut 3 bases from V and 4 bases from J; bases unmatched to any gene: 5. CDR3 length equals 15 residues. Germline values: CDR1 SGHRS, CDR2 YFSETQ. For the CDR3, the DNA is TGCGCCAGCAGCTGGGGCGACAGGGGGAATCAGCCCCAGCATTTT. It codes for CASSWGDRGNQPQHF.

The CDR3: CASSQGLTIYF. The CDR3 DNA reads TGTGCCAGCAGTCAGGGACTCACCATATATTTT. V usage is TRBV6-6 and J usage is TRBJ1-3, with D maybe TRBD1 (5 bases). Germline CDR1 reads MNHNY; CDR2 reads SVGAGI (reference sequence). V lost 5 bases, J lost 9 bases, and 8 bases lay in between. The CDR3 length is 11 residues.

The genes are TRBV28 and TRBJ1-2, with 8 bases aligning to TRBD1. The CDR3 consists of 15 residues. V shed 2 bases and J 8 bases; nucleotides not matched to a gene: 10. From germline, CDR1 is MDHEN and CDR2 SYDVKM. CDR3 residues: CASSLKPGGVWGYTF. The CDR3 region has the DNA TGTGCCAGCAGTTTAAAGCCAGGGGGCGTCTGGGGCTACACCTTC.

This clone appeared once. The CDR3 spells CASSPIGGGRTYEQYF. CDR3 DNA: TGTGCCAGCAGCCCCATCGGAGGCGGTAGGACCTACGAGCAGTACTTC. The chain employs TRBV14 and TRBJ2-7; D is perhaps TRBD2 (5 bases). The CDR3 extends over 16 amino acids. V was cut by 4 bases and J by 2 bases, with 18 bases left in between. Germline-derived CDR1 and CDR2 are SGHDN and FVKESK.

The CDR3 reads CASSLVDSSYEQYF. The CDR3 DNA follows: TGTGCCAGCAGCTTAGTTGATAGCTCCTACGAGCAGTACTTC. This chain joins TRBV7-2 and TRBJ2-7; D is uncertain. This CDR3 contains 14 residues. Germline CDR1 is SGHTA and CDR2 is FQGNSA. Trimming stripped 1 base from V and 0 bases from J, with 7 bases between.

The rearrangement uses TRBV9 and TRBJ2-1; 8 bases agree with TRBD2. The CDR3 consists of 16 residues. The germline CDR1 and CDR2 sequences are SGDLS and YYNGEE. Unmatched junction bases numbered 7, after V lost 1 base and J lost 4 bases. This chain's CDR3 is CASSVSSGGGYNEQFF. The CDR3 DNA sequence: TGTGCCAGCAGCGTATCGTCCGGCGGGGGGTACAATGAGCAGTTCTTC. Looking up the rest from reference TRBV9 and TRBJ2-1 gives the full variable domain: DSGVTQTPKHLITATGQRVTLRCSPRSGDLSVYWYQQSLDQGLQFLIQYYNGEERAKGNILERFSAQQFPDLHSELNLSSLELGDSALYFCASSVSSGGGYNEQFFGPGTRLTVL.

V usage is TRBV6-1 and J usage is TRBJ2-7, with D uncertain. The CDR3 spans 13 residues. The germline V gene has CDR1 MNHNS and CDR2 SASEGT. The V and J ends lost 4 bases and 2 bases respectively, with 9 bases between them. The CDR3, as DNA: TGTGCCAGCAGTGTATGGAGACCCTACGAGCAGTACTTC. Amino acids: CASSVWRPYEQYF.

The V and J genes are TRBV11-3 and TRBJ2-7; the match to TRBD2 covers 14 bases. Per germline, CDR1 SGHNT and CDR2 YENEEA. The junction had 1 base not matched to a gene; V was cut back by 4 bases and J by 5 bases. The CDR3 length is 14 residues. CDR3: CASSSGLAGDEQYF. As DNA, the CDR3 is TGTGCCAGCAGCTCGGGACTAGCGGGAGACGAGCAGTACTTC.

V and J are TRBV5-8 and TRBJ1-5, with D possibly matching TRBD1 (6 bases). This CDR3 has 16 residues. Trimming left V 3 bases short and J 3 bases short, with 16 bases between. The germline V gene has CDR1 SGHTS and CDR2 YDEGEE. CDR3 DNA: TGTGCCAGCAGCTCCGGAAAGGGACATATCAATCAGCCCCAGCATTTT. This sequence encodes CASSSGKGHINQPQHF.

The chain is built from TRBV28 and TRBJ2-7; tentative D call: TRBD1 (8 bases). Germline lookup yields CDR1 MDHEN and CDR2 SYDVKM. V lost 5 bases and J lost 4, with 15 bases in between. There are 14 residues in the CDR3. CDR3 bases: TGTGCCAGCAGTCGGACAGGGAGGGCATACGAGCAGTACTTC. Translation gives CASSRTGRAYEQYF.

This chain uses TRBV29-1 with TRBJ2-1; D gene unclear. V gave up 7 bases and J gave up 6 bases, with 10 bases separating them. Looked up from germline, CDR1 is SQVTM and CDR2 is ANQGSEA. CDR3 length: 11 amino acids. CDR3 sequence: CSAALVNEQFF. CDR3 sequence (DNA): TGCAGCGCGGCCCTAGTCAATGAGCAGTTCTTC.

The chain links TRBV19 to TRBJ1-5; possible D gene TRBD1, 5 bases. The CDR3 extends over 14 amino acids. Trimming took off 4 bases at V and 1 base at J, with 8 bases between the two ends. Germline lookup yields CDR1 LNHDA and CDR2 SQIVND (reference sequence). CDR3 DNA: TGTGCCAGTAGTACAGGGCCGAGCAATCAGCCCCAGCATTTT. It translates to CASSTGPSNQPQHF.

As DNA, the CDR3 is TGTGCCAGCAGCCGAGTTATTGAGTACCCGAGCTCCTACGAGCAGTACTTC. It yields the protein CASSRVIEYPSSYEQYF. The V call is TRBV14, the J call TRBJ2-7; D is undetermined. Per the germline V gene, CDR1 is SGHDN and CDR2 is FVKESK. The CDR3 spans 17 residues. Trimming cost V 4 bases and J 0 bases, with 19 bases left between them.

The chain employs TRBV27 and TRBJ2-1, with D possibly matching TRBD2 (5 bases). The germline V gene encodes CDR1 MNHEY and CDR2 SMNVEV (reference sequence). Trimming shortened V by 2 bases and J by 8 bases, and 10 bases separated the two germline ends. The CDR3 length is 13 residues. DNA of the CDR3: TGTGCCAGCAGTTTAAGTTGGCGGGATGAGCAGTTCTTC. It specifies CASSLSWRDEQFF.

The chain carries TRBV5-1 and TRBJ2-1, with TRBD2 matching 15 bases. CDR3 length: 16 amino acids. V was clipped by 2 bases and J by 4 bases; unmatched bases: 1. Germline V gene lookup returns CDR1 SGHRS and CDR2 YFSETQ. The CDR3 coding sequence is TGCGCCAGCAGCTTCGGGACTAGCGGGGGGTACAATGAGCAGTTCTTC. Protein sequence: CASSFGTSGGYNEQFF.

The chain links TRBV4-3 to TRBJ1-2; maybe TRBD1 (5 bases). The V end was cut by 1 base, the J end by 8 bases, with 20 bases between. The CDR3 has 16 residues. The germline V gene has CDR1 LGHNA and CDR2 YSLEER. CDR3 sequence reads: CASSQAPPGLSPGYTF. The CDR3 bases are TGCGCCAGCAGCCAAGCCCCACCGGGACTGAGCCCGGGCTACACCTTC.

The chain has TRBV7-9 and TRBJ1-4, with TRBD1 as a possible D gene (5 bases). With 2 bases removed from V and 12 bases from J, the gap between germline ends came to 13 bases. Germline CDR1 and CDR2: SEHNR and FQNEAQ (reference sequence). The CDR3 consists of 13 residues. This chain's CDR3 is CASSLSEGLELFF. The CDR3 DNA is TGTGCCAGCAGCTTATCGGAGGGGTTAGAACTGTTTTTT.

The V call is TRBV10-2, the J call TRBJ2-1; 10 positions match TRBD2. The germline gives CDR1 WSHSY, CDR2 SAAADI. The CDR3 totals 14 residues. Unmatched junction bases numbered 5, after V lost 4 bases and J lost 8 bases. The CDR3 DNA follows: TGCGCCAGCAGTGGACGTCTAGCGGGGGATGAGCAGTTCTTC. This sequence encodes CASSGRLAGDEQFF.

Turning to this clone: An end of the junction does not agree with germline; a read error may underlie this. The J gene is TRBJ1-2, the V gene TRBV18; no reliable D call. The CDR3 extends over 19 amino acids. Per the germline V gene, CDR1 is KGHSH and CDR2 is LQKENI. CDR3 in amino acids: CASSPAARPRWGANYGYIF. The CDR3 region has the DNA TGTGCCAGCTCCCCCGCTGCCAGACCCAGATGGGGAGCTAACTATGGCTACATCTTC.

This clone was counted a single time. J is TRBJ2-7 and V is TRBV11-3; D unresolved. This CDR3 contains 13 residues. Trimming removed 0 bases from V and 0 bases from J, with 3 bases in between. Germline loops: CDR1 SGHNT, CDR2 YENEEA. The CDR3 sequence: CASSLDSSYEQYF. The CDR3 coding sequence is TGTGCCAGCAGCTTAGACAGCTCCTACGAGCAGTACTTC.

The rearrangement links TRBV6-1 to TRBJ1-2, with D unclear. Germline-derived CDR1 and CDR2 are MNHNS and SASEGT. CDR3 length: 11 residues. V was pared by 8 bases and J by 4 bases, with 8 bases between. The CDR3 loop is CASSSFYGYTF. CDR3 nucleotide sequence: TGTGCCAGCTCTTCTTTCTATGGCTACACCTTC.

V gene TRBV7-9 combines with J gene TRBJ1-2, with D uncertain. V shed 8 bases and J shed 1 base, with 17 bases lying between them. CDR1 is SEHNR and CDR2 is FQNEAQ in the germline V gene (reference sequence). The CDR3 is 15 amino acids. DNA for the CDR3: TGTGCCAGCGGGCCCTGGTTTAAGGATAACTATGGCTACACCTTC. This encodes CASGPWFKDNYGYTF. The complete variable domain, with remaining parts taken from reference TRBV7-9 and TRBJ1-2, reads DTGVSQNPRHKITKRGQNVTFRCDPISEHNRLYWYRQTLGQGPEFLTYFQNEAQLEKSRLLSDRFSAERPKGSFSTLEIQRTEQGDSAMYLCASGPWFKDNYGYTFGSGTRLTVV.

CDR3 protein: CASSSTNRVSPLHF. The CDR3 nucleotides are TGTGCCAGCAGTTCAACTAACAGGGTTTCACCCCTCCACTTT. The rearrangement links TRBV5-8 to TRBJ1-6; tentative D call: TRBD1 (6 bases). CDR1 is SGHTS, CDR2 YDEGEE, per germline. V was trimmed by 5 bases and J by 9 bases, leaving 15 bases between them. CDR3 length equals 14 residues.

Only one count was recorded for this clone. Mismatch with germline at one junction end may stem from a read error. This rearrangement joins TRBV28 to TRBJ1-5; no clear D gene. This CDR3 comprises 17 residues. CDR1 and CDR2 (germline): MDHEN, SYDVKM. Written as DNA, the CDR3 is TGTGCCGGCAGTTACCCCCGGGAACGGCGTGACAATCAGCCCCAGCATTTT. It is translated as CAGSYPRERRDNQPQHF. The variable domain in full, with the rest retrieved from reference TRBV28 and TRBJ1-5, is DVKVTQSSRYLVKRTGEKVFLECVQDMDHENMFWYRQDPGLGLRLIYFSYDVKMKEKGDIPEGYSVSREKKERFSLILESASTNQTSMYLCAGSYPRERRDNQPQHFGDGTRLSIL.